Listed below are T cell receptor beta chains from one sample, sequenced in a study of shared clonotypes between healthy human individuals. TCRdb's copy holds only in-frame clones and misses some; the assay was immunoSEQ multiplex PCR. The sample records some 1,600,000 clones, approximately 98% being singletons. Sequencing input: naive CD4+ T cells sorted from blood. Source of these receptors: a man aged 25-40 years in good health. The CDR3 runs from the conserved cysteine through the conserved F or W.

j_call: TRBJ1-5
v_call: TRBV5-3
cdr3_aa: CARSLAKGVNSNQPQHF

j_call: TRBJ1-3
v_call: TRBV6-1
cdr3_aa: CASRVGQGGNTIYF

j_call: TRBJ2-7
v_call: TRBV29-1
cdr3_aa: CSASAGFGYEQYF

j_call: TRBJ1-2
v_call: TRBV5-1
cdr3_aa: CASSSGANSSYGYTF

j_call: TRBJ2-2
v_call: TRBV18
cdr3_aa: CASSPLAGANTGELFF

j_call: TRBJ2-1
v_call: TRBV11-2
cdr3_aa: CASSQEQGAYNEQFF

j_call: TRBJ1-5
v_call: TRBV6-5
cdr3_aa: CASSWGQGNQPQHF

j_call: TRBJ2-3
v_call: TRBV29-1
cdr3_aa: CSVDPLQGYF

j_call: TRBJ2-7
v_call: TRBV28
cdr3_aa: CASRWGPGAYEQYF

j_call: TRBJ1-1
v_call: TRBV25-1
cdr3_aa: CASSESGTEAFF

j_call: TRBJ2-7
v_call: TRBV18
cdr3_aa: CASSAGILDEQYF

j_call: TRBJ2-7
v_call: TRBV5-1
cdr3_aa: CASSLGLAGSYEQYF

j_call: TRBJ2-1
v_call: TRBV27
cdr3_aa: CASSPGLAVPFSYNEQFF

j_call: TRBJ1-2
v_call: TRBV28
cdr3_aa: CASKEQGAYGYTF

j_call: TRBJ1-3
v_call: TRBV4-3
cdr3_aa: CASSQRSGGNTIYF

j_call: TRBJ2-1
v_call: TRBV9
cdr3_aa: CASSVLAGGGDEQFF

j_call: TRBJ2-2
v_call: TRBV2
cdr3_aa: CASSEASGAPTGELFF

j_call: TRBJ2-5
v_call: TRBV5-1
cdr3_aa: CASSPSQETQYF

j_call: TRBJ1-3
v_call: TRBV15
cdr3_aa: CATREGAGNTIYF

j_call: TRBJ2-5
v_call: TRBV4-2
cdr3_aa: CASSRAGEETQYF

j_call: TRBJ2-7
v_call: TRBV28
cdr3_aa: CASRRDSHEQYF

j_call: TRBJ1-5
v_call: TRBV29-1
cdr3_aa: CSVGGGHGNQPQHF

j_call: TRBJ2-6
v_call: TRBV15
cdr3_aa: CATSARRSGASFGANVLTF

j_call: TRBJ2-2
v_call: TRBV4-3
cdr3_aa: CASSQDLTPELFF

j_call: TRBJ2-7
v_call: TRBV15
cdr3_aa: CATSPSGTSPYEQYF

j_call: TRBJ1-1
v_call: TRBV28
cdr3_aa: CASSSTGWLDTEAFF

j_call: TRBJ1-5
v_call: TRBV5-1
cdr3_aa: CASGIEAQHF

j_call: TRBJ2-7
v_call: TRBV28
cdr3_aa: CASRESATYEQYF

j_call: TRBJ1-2
v_call: TRBV30
cdr3_aa: CAWSVGLYGYTF

j_call: TRBJ2-3
v_call: TRBV5-5
cdr3_aa: CASSPTIATGQGFTDTQYF

j_call: TRBJ2-7
v_call: TRBV6-1
cdr3_aa: CASRTTGSYEQYF

j_call: TRBJ2-5
v_call: TRBV18
cdr3_aa: CASYPDGRALQETQYF

j_call: TRBJ2-7
v_call: TRBV9
cdr3_aa: CASSVRAGAYEQYF

j_call: TRBJ2-2
v_call: TRBV14
cdr3_aa: CASSQDVGTGELFF

j_call: TRBJ1-3
v_call: TRBV6-1
cdr3_aa: CASSDQLNTIYF

j_call: TRBJ1-1
v_call: TRBV5-1
cdr3_aa: CASTAGQTNTEAFF

j_call: TRBJ2-7
v_call: TRBV18
cdr3_aa: CASSPPSSTYEQYF

j_call: TRBJ1-5
v_call: TRBV27
cdr3_aa: CASSLGQGIQPQHF

j_call: TRBJ1-4
v_call: TRBV15
cdr3_aa: CATSRDAKGNEKLFF

j_call: TRBJ2-7
v_call: TRBV4-2
cdr3_aa: CASSQASGTTVFEEQYF

j_call: TRBJ2-1
v_call: TRBV7-2
cdr3_aa: CASSLGRWGGRNENEQFF

j_call: TRBJ1-2
v_call: TRBV7-6
cdr3_aa: CASSPFSRGLQHGYTF

j_call: TRBJ1-1
v_call: TRBV5-1
cdr3_aa: CASSPSTEAFF

j_call: TRBJ2-2
v_call: TRBV9
cdr3_aa: CASSVVPGLAGGLDGELFF

j_call: TRBJ1-2
v_call: TRBV28
cdr3_aa: CASIYRGQDYGYTF

j_call: TRBJ2-5
v_call: TRBV5-8
cdr3_aa: CASSFGGTGYQETQYF